This T cell receptor beta chain was captured in a study of blood T cells in healthy people across ages (dated by TCRdb to between 2014 and 2017). In the study overall: Template switching captured roughly one uniquely barcoded TCR beta cDNA molecule per two T cells in model experiments. To track age-related changes in TCR beta repertoire diversity, the study relied on deep sequencing normalized with unique cDNA molecular identifiers. Donors were grouped into four age groups: young (average about 15 years), middle-aged (less than 40), aged (62) and long-lived (less than 85). To avoid experimental bias, donors of different ages were randomly spread across the sequencing lanes. For two donors (one aged 18 to 29 and one aged 80 or older), the study analyzed two additional independent replicas of 1 million unique cDNA reads from the same blood draw.

Overall results and qualifications from the work: There was a strong correlation between observed TCR beta diversity and the percentage of naive T cells measured by flow cytometry. Estimates of total diversity from one million sequenced T cells were regarded as lower bounds and underestimates. The CMV infection status of donors was not known, potentially confounding age-related changes in expanded clonotypes. Bulk unsorted PBMC profiling prevented conclusive comparison of naive and antigen-experienced compartments. Compared with the aged group, the long-lived group had more naive CD4+ T cells, fewer expanded clones and increased TCR diversity, a pattern suggesting age selection. As age increased, observed TCR beta diversity per million T cells dropped in a roughly linear way, and a significant reduction was already evident by age about 40.

This clonotype was seen a few times. The clone's antigen remains unknown. No base-level quality is on record; no much larger clone is a single base apart. Systemically healthy Caucasian individuals from Russia, some 38 in total and aged about 6 to 90 years, were included as donors. Around 10 milliliters of peripheral blood were collected from each donor into EDTA-treated Vacutainer tubes. PBMCs were isolated by Ficoll-Paque density-gradient centrifugation, with at least 6 million obtained per sample. Trizol reagent was used to extract total RNA from PBMCs, with at least 6 micrograms per sample. Naive CD45RAhigh/CD27high T cell percentages were measured by flow cytometry on a PBMC aliquot from every donor. The method was 5' RACE. Instrument used: Illumina HiSeq 2500. The second PCR ran for about 7 to 11 cycles and used a J-beta primer mix along with a sample-barcoded 5' primer. Each TCR beta cDNA molecule received a unique molecular identifier from a template-switch 5' adaptor carrying 12 random nucleotides. At least 2.5 million CDR3-containing paired-end reads were obtained from each sample. All of the RNA was converted into first-strand cDNA using the Mint cDNA synthesis kit, with a TRBC-specific oligonucleotide serving as the primer. Following uracil-DNA glycosylase treatment, all cDNA underwent a first 18-cycle PCR with the universal primers M1SS and BC2_uni_R. The authors processed their data as follows. Each sample was normalized by randomly selecting 1 million high-quality reads, each carrying a distinct molecular identifier. Instead of being binned into consensus sequences, reads that shared molecular identifiers were thrown out. MiTCR, run with a Q25 quality threshold and the strictest error-elimination algorithm, handled CDR3 identification, clonotype clustering and error correction. A nonparametric unseen species model with Euler transformation was used to estimate a lower bound on total TCR beta diversity. TCRdb cleaned the public reads at Q25 with fastp, built clones with MiXCR and kept in-frame beta chains. All rows with the same CDR3 protein become a single entry with the most common DNA and genes. TCRdb's processing, not the authors' own work, is the source of the V and J calls. A total of 630,000 or so distinct CDR3 sequences appear in this sample, approximately 30% of them only once. The ten largest clonotypes hold around 16% of the sample.

The clonotype was recovered from a woman of 80 years or more in good health. Sequencing was carried out using blood.

This receptor carries the CDR3 CASSEASKYGYTF. Read as DNA, the sequence is TGTGCCAGCAGTGAAGCGTCCAAGTATGGCTACACCTTC. The rearrangement joined TRBV2 to TRBJ1-2; the D gene cannot be named for sure. Cut back by 0 bases and 5 bases, the V and J ends lie 7 bases apart. The CDR3, from cysteine to phenylalanine, totals 13 residues. Kept here is only the CDR3 DNA, which spans 39 bases and is read in frame from base 1. CDR1 and CDR2 were assigned from the germline V gene as SNHLY and FYNNEI. Outside the CDR3, residues come from the reference TRBV2 and TRBJ1-2 proteins, so the full variable domain is: EPEVTQTPSHQVTQMGQEVILRCVPISNHLYFYWYRQILGQKVEFLVSFYNNEISEKSEIFDDQFSVERPDGSNFTLKIRSTKLEDSAMYFCASSEASKYGYTFGSGTRLTVV.